These T cell receptor beta chains were read from a single sample in a study of cytomegalovirus exposure and HLA in healthy donors. Sequencing was performed with immunoSEQ multiplex PCR; in TCRdb, only in-frame clones are kept and a portion is missing. The sample shows around 210,000 clones, roughly four fifths of them seen only once. The material sequenced was PBMCs. The receptors stem from a woman between 40 and 55 years old in good health and CMV-seronegative. The CDR3 runs from the conserved cysteine through the conserved F or W. D genes are given only for firm matches. Rows give clone size only sometimes, using once, few, many, or a class for an expanded clone.

D gene	clone size	V gene	J gene	CDR3 DNA	CDR3 protein
-	once	TRBV9	TRBJ2-3	TGTGCCAGCAGCGTAGTGTCTAGCACAGATACGCAGTATTTT	CASSVVSSTDTQYF
-	-	TRBV18	TRBJ1-2	TGTGCCAGCTCAGGCAGTGAGGGCCACTATGGCTACACCTTC	CASSGSEGHYGYTF
TRBD2	-	TRBV18	TRBJ2-1	TGTGCCAGCTCACCATTAGCGGGGAACTACAATGAGCAGTTCTTC	CASSPLAGNYNEQFF
-	-	TRBV28	TRBJ1-5	TGTGCCAGCAGTCTGGTCGGTCAGCCCCAGCATTTT	CASSLVGQPQHF
TRBD1	-	TRBV2	TRBJ2-7	TGTGCCAGCAGCTACAGGGGTATCGGCGAGCAGTACTTC	CASSYRGIGEQYF
TRBD1	-	TRBV29-1	TRBJ1-1	TGCAGCGTTGAAGAGGGGACAGGTGGCACTGAAGCTTTCTTT	CSVEEGTGGTEAFF
TRBD2	once	TRBV7-2	TRBJ2-5	TGTGCCAGCAGCTTAGGCGGGAGCGGAGAGACCCAGTACTTC	CASSLGGSGETQYF
-	-	TRBV4-1	TRBJ1-5	TGCGCCAGCAGCCCAGTGGTAGGTGCGGGGCTCTATAGCAATCAGCCCCAGCATTTT	CASSPVVGAGLYSNQPQHF
TRBD2	-	TRBV9	TRBJ2-3	TGTGCCAGCAGCGGGTACCGCGGGACTAGCATAGATACGCAGTATTTT	CASSGYRGTSIDTQYF
-	-	TRBV19	TRBJ2-2	TGTGCCAGTAGTATCCCCTCCTATGAGGAGCTGTTTTTT	CASSIPSYEELFF
TRBD2	once	TRBV5-4	TRBJ2-3	TGTGCCAGCAGTCTAGCGGGTATGGGCACAGATACGCAGTATTTT	CASSLAGMGTDTQYF
TRBD1	-	TRBV5-6	TRBJ1-4	TGTGCCAGCAGCCGCCGGGACAGACTGAAAAAACTGTTTTTT	CASSRRDRLKKLFF
TRBD2	-	TRBV5-1	TRBJ2-5	TGCGCCAGCAGCTTGGCCGGGGGGGAGACCCAGTACTTC	CASSLAGGETQYF
-	-	TRBV11-2	TRBJ2-2	TGTGCCAGCCTACAGGGCGGGAGAGGAACCGGGGAGCTGTTTTTT	CASLQGGRGTGELFF
TRBD1	once	TRBV6-4	TRBJ1-2	TGTGCCAGCCGGGACAGGGTAGGCTATGGCTACACCTTC	CASRDRVGYGYTF
-	-	TRBV27	TRBJ1-2	TGTGCCAGCAGACCAATGGCCCTTAACTATGGCTACACCTTC	CASRPMALNYGYTF
TRBD1	-	TRBV11-1	TRBJ2-5	TGTGCCAGCAGCTTAACAAGGACAGGGGCAAGGGGGACCCAGTACTTC	CASSLTRTGARGTQYF
-	-	TRBV6-4	TRBJ1-1	TGTGCCAGCAGAGCGGGAGTGAACACTGAAGCTTTCTTT	CASRAGVNTEAFF
TRBD1	-	TRBV28	TRBJ1-2	TGTGCCTTAGGTCAGGGGGACTATGGCTACACCTTC	CALGQGDYGYTF
TRBD1	-	TRBV7-2	TRBJ2-7	TGTGCCAGCAGCTGGGACAGGGGATCAGGCGAGCAGTACTTC	CASSWDRGSGEQYF
-	-	TRBV2	TRBJ2-7	TGTGCCAGCAGGCGGTTCGGTGACAGCCGAACCTACGAGCAGTACTTC	CASRRFGDSRTYEQYF
TRBD2	-	TRBV5-6	TRBJ2-5	TGTGCCAGCAGCCGACTAGCGGGGCAAGAGACCCAGTACTTC	CASSRLAGQETQYF
-	-	TRBV6-5	TRBJ2-7	TGTGCCAGCAGAGGGAGCGGGTACGAGCAGTACTTC	CASRGSGYEQYF
TRBD2	once	TRBV29-1	TRBJ2-5	TGCAGCGTTGTCTGGCTAGCGGGAGTGAATCAAGAGACCCAGTACTTC	CSVVWLAGVNQETQYF
TRBD1	-	TRBV28	TRBJ2-2	TGTGCCAGCAGTTTCCTAGGGACAGTATGGGCCGGGGAGCTGTTTTTT	CASSFLGTVWAGELFF
-	-	TRBV9	TRBJ1-1	TGTGCCAGCAGCGCGGGGGGGACCGGGCCTCAGGCTTTCTTT	CASSAGGTGPQAFF
-	-	TRBV6-6	TRBJ1-4	TGTGCCAGCAGTTACTCGAACCAGGGTCCCAATGAAAAACTGTTTTTT	CASSYSNQGPNEKLFF
-	few	TRBV5-1	TRBJ2-7	TGCGCCAGCAAATCAGGGCCGTCCTACGAGCAGTACTTC	CASKSGPSYEQYF